This record looks at one TCR beta chain sequence and its context. Antigen: not known. The data stem from a study of T cells in Graves' hyperthyroidism and ophthalmopathy. Across the study: Any treatment followed the collection of peripheral blood at initial diagnosis.

CDR1 DFQATT and CDR2 SNEGSKA come from the germline V gene (reference sequence). This CDR3 has 13 residues. Trimming cost V 2 bases and J 10 bases, with 12 bases left between them. Study results and caveats: Ophthalmopathy was identified by the model a median around 5.9 months ahead of onset.

TCR beta CDR3 regions were amplified from RNA. The HTBI primer set was used in a first-round RT-PCR of the TCR CDR3. TCRdb re-called the multiplex PCR reads with MiXCR, one entry per CDR3 protein. The sample consists of 450,000 to 500,000 distinct CDR3 sequences, roughly 23% of them appearing once. V is TRBV20-1 and J is TRBJ1-6; weak D call: TRBD1 (5 bases). The receptor's source is a woman aged 70-85 years with Graves' ophthalmopathy. The sequenced material came from blood. CDR3 in amino acids: CSARTGRESPLHF. The CDR3 DNA reads TGCAGTGCTAGAACCGGCAGGGAATCACCCCTCCACTTT.